This TCR beta chain originates from a study of shared T cell receptors in the human thymus. CDR1 is SNHLY and CDR2 is FYNNEI in the germline V gene. The CDR3 is 14 residues long. V shed 5 bases and J shed 2 bases, with 12 bases lying between them. Sequenced by immunoSEQ multiplex PCR; TCRdb stores in-frame clones only, minus some. The repertoire holds 650,000 to 950,000 clones, with 70% to 90% as singletons. The sample was also linked to a second study, of human thymus T cells. That report adds: Infants, healthy and Finnish, who were having corrective surgery for congenital heart defects served as donors. Surgeons resected thymus tissue during corrective heart surgery. In thymic and blood repertoires alike, V and J usage looked biased. Thymic repertoires from unrelated individuals overlapped highly, related research reported.

The receptor was isolated from a girl less than two years old with a congenital heart defect. Sequenced input: thymocytes. V and J are TRBV2 and TRBJ1-2, with D possibly being TRBD1 (6 bases). The CDR3 is CASSKGQTNYGYTF. The CDR3 DNA reads TGTGCCAGCAGTAAAGGACAGACGAACTATGGCTACACCTTC.